This is a list of T cell receptor beta chains from one sample in a study of blood T cell repertoires in COVID-19. Clones were sequenced by immunoSEQ multiplex PCR, and TCRdb holds only the in-frame ones, with some missing. The table has 70,000 to 80,000 clones, approximately 80% seen once. Sequenced input: peripheral blood. Source of these receptors: a man aged 45 to 65 with acute or convalescent COVID-19. Each CDR3 is given with its conserved first and last residue. Fields, in order: clone size, V gene, D gene, CDR3 length, J gene, CDR3 DNA, CDR3 protein. A D gene is named only where the DNA matches it firmly. The size of a clone is reported for some rows only, either as once, few or many, or as a class for expanded clones.

clone size: NA; V gene: TRBV4-3; D gene: NA; CDR3 length: 15; J gene: TRBJ2-1; CDR3 DNA: TGCGCCAGCAGCCAAGGCATGGGGGGGACAGGACAGCAGTTCTTC; CDR3 protein: CASSQGMGGTGQQFF
clone size: NA; V gene: TRBV7-3; D gene: TRBD1; CDR3 length: 15; J gene: TRBJ2-1; CDR3 DNA: TGTGCCAGCAGCGTTGACAGGGGGACCTACAATGAGCAGTTCTTC; CDR3 protein: CASSVDRGTYNEQFF
clone size: NA; V gene: TRBV19; D gene: TRBD1; CDR3 length: 14; J gene: TRBJ1-1; CDR3 DNA: TGTGCCAGTAGTACGACAGGGTCTATCACTGAAGCTTTCTTT; CDR3 protein: CASSTTGSITEAFF
clone size: NA; V gene: TRBV6-5; D gene: TRBD1; CDR3 length: 16; J gene: TRBJ2-4; CDR3 DNA: TGTGCCAGCAGTTACTCGCAAGGGACAGGGGAAAACATTCAGTACTTC; CDR3 protein: CASSYSQGTGENIQYF
clone size: NA; V gene: TRBV11-2; D gene: NA; CDR3 length: 15; J gene: TRBJ2-7; CDR3 DNA: TGTGCCAGCAGCTTAGGGGCGGGCCTATCCTACGAGCAGTACTTC; CDR3 protein: CASSLGAGLSYEQYF
clone size: NA; V gene: TRBV6-5; D gene: NA; CDR3 length: 13; J gene: TRBJ2-7; CDR3 DNA: TGTGCCACAAGGGTCGGGGGTAGCTACGAGCAGTACTTC; CDR3 protein: CATRVGGSYEQYF
clone size: few; V gene: TRBV18; D gene: NA; CDR3 length: 14; J gene: TRBJ2-7; CDR3 DNA: TGTGCCAGTACTCCGGGGACTGGGCAATTCGAGCAGTACTTC; CDR3 protein: CASTPGTGQFEQYF
clone size: NA; V gene: TRBV6-5; D gene: NA; CDR3 length: 12; J gene: TRBJ2-7; CDR3 DNA: TGTGCCAGCGAGGACAGACCCCACGAGCAGTACTTC; CDR3 protein: CASEDRPHEQYF
clone size: once; V gene: TRBV9; D gene: NA; CDR3 length: 14; J gene: TRBJ2-7; CDR3 DNA: TGTGCCAGCAGCGGCCGGGGTAGCTCCTACGAGCAGTACTTC; CDR3 protein: CASSGRGSSYEQYF
clone size: few; V gene: TRBV28; D gene: NA; CDR3 length: 14; J gene: TRBJ1-5; CDR3 DNA: TGTGCCAGCAGTTTAGCAGGGCCCGACCAGCCCCAGCATTTT; CDR3 protein: CASSLAGPDQPQHF
clone size: NA; V gene: TRBV28; D gene: NA; CDR3 length: 16; J gene: TRBJ2-1; CDR3 DNA: TGTGCCAGCAGCCCCGCGGCGGGGACCTCCTACAATGAGCAGTTCTTC; CDR3 protein: CASSPAAGTSYNEQFF
clone size: NA; V gene: TRBV29-1; D gene: NA; CDR3 length: 15; J gene: TRBJ1-1; CDR3 DNA: TGCAGCGTCGGATCAGCCTCAGGAATGGGCACTGAAGCTTTCTTT; CDR3 protein: CSVGSASGMGTEAFF
clone size: once; V gene: TRBV5-4; D gene: TRBD1; CDR3 length: 16; J gene: TRBJ1-6; CDR3 DNA: TGTGCCAGCAGCTTGGCCGAGGGGGCTAGAGGTTCACCCCTCCACTTT; CDR3 protein: CASSLAEGARGSPLHF
clone size: NA; V gene: TRBV27; D gene: TRBD1; CDR3 length: 14; J gene: TRBJ1-4; CDR3 DNA: TGTGCCAGCAGTACAGGGGGCCTAGGGGAAAAACTGTTTTTT; CDR3 protein: CASSTGGLGEKLFF
clone size: NA; V gene: TRBV7-9; D gene: NA; CDR3 length: 16; J gene: TRBJ1-6; CDR3 DNA: TGTGCCAGCAGCTTAGAGCGAACCACGGGGGATTCACCCCTCCACTTT; CDR3 protein: CASSLERTTGDSPLHF
clone size: NA; V gene: TRBV29-1; D gene: TRBD2; CDR3 length: 14; J gene: TRBJ2-7; CDR3 DNA: TGCAGCGTTGAAGGGCCCCCTAGCGGCGAGGAGCAGTACTTC; CDR3 protein: CSVEGPPSGEEQYF
clone size: NA; V gene: TRBV28; D gene: NA; CDR3 length: 12; J gene: TRBJ1-3; CDR3 DNA: TGTGCCAGCAGTTCCCAAGGAAACACCATATATTTT; CDR3 protein: CASSSQGNTIYF